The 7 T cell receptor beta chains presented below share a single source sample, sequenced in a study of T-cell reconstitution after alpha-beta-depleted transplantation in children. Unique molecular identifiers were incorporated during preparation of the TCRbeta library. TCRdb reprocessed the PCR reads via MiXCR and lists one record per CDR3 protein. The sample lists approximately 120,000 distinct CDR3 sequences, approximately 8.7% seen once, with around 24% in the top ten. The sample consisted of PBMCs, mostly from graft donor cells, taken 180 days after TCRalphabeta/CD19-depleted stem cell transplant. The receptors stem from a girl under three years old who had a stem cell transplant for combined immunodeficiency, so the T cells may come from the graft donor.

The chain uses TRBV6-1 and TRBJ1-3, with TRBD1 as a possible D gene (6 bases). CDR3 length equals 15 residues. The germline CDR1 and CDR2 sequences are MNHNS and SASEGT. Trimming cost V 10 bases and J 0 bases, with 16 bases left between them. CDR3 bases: TGTGCCAACCGACAGGAAGGGAGCTCTGGAAACACCATATATTTT. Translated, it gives CANRQEGSSGNTIYF.

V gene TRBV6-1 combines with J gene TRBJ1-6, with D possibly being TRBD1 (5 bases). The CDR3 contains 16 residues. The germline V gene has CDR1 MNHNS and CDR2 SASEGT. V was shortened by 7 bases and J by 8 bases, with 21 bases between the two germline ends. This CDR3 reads CASNSGGGWSDSPLHF. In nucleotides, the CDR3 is TGTGCCAGCAACTCCGGGGGAGGGTGGAGTGATTCACCCCTCCACTTT.

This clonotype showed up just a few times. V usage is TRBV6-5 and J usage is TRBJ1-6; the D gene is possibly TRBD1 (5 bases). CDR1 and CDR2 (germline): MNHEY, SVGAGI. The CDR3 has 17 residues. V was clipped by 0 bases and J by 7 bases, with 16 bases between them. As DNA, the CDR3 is TGTGCCAGCAGTTACTCCCGTACAGGTGGGGGAAATTCACCCCTCCACTTT. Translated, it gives CASSYSRTGGGNSPLHF.

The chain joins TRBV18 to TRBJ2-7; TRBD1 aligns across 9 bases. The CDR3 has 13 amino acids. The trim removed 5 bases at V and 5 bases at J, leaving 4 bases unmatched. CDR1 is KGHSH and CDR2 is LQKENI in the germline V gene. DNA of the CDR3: TGTGCCAGCTCAAGAACAGGGGGCAACGAGCAGTACTTC. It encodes CASSRTGGNEQYF.

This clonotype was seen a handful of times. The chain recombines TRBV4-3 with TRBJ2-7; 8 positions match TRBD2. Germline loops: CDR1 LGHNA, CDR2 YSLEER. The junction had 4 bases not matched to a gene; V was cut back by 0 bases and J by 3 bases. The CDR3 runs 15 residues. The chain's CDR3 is CASSQDGGGSYEQYF. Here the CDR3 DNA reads TGCGCCAGCAGCCAAGACGGGGGGGGAAGCTACGAGCAGTACTTC.

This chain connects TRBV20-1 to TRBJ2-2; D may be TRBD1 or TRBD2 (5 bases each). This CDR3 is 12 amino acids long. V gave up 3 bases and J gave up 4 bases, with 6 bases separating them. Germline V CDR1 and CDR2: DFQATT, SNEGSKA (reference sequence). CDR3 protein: CSARGRTGELFF. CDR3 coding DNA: TGCAGTGCTAGGGGACGCACCGGGGAGCTGTTTTTT.

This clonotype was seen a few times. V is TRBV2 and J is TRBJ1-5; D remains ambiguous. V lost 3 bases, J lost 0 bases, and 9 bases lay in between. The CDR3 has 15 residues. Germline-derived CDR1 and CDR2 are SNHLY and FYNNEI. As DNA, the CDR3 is TGTGCCAGCAGTGAGGCCGTGTATAGCAATCAGCCCCAGCATTTT. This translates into CASSEAVYSNQPQHF.